One sample yielded the 31 T cell receptor beta chains listed below, sequenced in a study of vaccination effects on CD4 cells after COVID-19. These receptors are not linked to any known antigen. Prior to sequencing, the ViraFEST assay stimulated PBMC with viral peptide pools, which expanded the antigen-specific CD4+ T cells. Isolating CD4+ T cells followed less than 11 days of culture. Vaccinated participants had no history of SARS-CoV-2 infection and tested negative for nucleocapsid antibodies. Assay: immunoSEQ multiplex PCR; the TCRdb copy retains only in-frame clones and omits some. The sample records 20,000 to 25,000 clones, approximately 70% being singletons. Sequenced here: CD4+ T cells from PBMCs cultured with HCoV-NL63 spike peptides, sampled before COVID-19 vaccination. The receptors here all came from a human donor who received a COVID-19 vaccine.

The rearrangement joins TRBV7-8 to TRBJ2-7; D gene ambiguous. The CDR3 has 12 amino acids. The V gene's germline CDR1 is SGHVS and CDR2 FQNEAQ. V was pared by 5 bases and J by 6 bases, with 11 bases between. The CDR3 here is CASSPRGAEQYF. The DNA of the CDR3 is TGTGCCAGCAGCCCCCGCGGCGCCGAGCAGTACTTC.

The V and J genes are TRBV10-3 and TRBJ2-2; 10 nucleotides agree with TRBD1. The germline V gene has CDR1 ENHRY and CDR2 SYGVKD. J gave up 4 bases and V 2 bases, and 4 bases lay outside the gene matches. The CDR3 contains 16 residues. For the CDR3, the DNA is TGTGCCATCAGTGAGGTAGACAGGGGGCGCACCGGGGAGCTGTTTTTT. Amino acids: CAISEVDRGRTGELFF.

A few counts support this clone. The J gene is TRBJ2-5, the V gene TRBV21-1. TRBV21-1 is given as a pseudogene. This CDR3 contains 13 residues. DNA of the CDR3: TGTGCCAGCAGCAAGGGGGAAGGAGAGACCCAGTACTTC. This codes for CASSKGEGETQYF.

This chain joins TRBV5-1 and TRBJ1-1; D might be TRBD1 (6 bases). The CDR3 runs 13 residues. The V gene lost 3 bases and the J gene lost 4 bases, with 10 bases spanning the gap. The germline CDR1 and CDR2 sequences are SGHRS and YFSETQ. CDR3 sequence reads: CASSSETGTEAFF. CDR3 coding DNA: TGCGCCAGCAGCTCCGAGACAGGCACTGAAGCTTTCTTT.

This chain uses TRBV29-1 with TRBJ1-2; D perhaps matches TRBD1 (6 bases). In germline, CDR1 is SQVTM, CDR2 ANQGSEA. V gave up 4 bases and J gave up 1 base, with 7 bases separating them. CDR3 size: 12 residues. The CDR3 loop is CSVVDSNYGYTF. CDR3 in DNA: TGCAGCGTTGTGGACAGTAACTATGGCTACACCTTC.

The CDR3 protein is CAVRGSYEQYF. In DNA form, the CDR3 reads TGTGCAGTGAGGGGCTCCTACGAGCAGTACTTC. The chain combines TRBV6-5 with TRBJ2-7; D tentatively fits TRBD1 or TRBD2 (5 bases each). Germline V CDR1 and CDR2: MNHEY, SVGAGI. The CDR3 consists of 11 residues.

The chain uses TRBV6-5 and TRBJ2-7, with D tentatively TRBD2 (5 bases). This CDR3 region has 13 residues. From germline, CDR1 is MNHEY and CDR2 SVGAGI. Trimming took off 6 bases at V and 3 bases at J, with 12 bases between the two ends. The CDR3: CASSATRFYEQYF. The DNA for the CDR3 is TGTGCCAGCAGCGCTACTAGATTCTACGAGCAGTACTTC.

This chain links TRBV2 with TRBJ2-7; 7 bases map to TRBD2. The trim removed 7 bases at V and 4 bases at J, leaving 22 bases unmatched. Germline-derived CDR1 and CDR2 are SNHLY and FYNNEI. This CDR3 contains 18 residues. The CDR3 DNA reads TGTGCCAGCACCCCAAACCCTGGGGACTACAGAACTTCTTACGAGCAGTACTTC. Translating it yields CASTPNPGDYRTSYEQYF.

The gene calls are TRBV7-2 and TRBJ1-4, with 7 bases identical to TRBD1. Germline V gene lookup returns CDR1 SGHTA and CDR2 FQGNSA. The CDR3 is 15 amino acids. The V and J ends lost 5 bases and 8 bases, in that order; junction bases with no gene match: 11. The CDR3 protein is CASSLVDRAVEKLFF. The CDR3 bases are TGTGCCAGCAGCCTGGTTGACAGGGCGGTGGAAAAACTGTTTTTT.

V is TRBV30 and J is TRBJ1-4; 7 bases align to TRBD1. The CDR3 length is 17 residues. J lost 0 bases, V lost 2 bases, and 9 bases had no gene match. The V gene's germline CDR1 is GTSNPN and CDR2 SVGIG (reference sequence). The CDR3 DNA is TGTGCCTGGAGTCAAGGGGGCGCGATCTCAACTAATGAAAAACTGTTTTTT. It codes for CAWSQGGAISTNEKLFF. Full variable domain (rest looked up from reference TRBV30 and TRBJ1-4): SQTIHQWPATLVQPVGSPLSLECTVEGTSNPNLYWYRQAAGRGLQLLFYSVGIGQISSEVPQNLSASRPQDRQFILSSKKLLLSDSGFYLCAWSQGGAISTNEKLFFGSGTQLSVL.

J is TRBJ1-2 and V is TRBV2, with D tentatively TRBD1 (5 bases). The germline gives CDR1 SNHLY, CDR2 FYNNEI. V dropped 6 bases and J dropped 2 bases, with 13 bases sitting between them. The CDR3 has 14 amino acids. The CDR3 region has the DNA TGTGCCAGCAGGGGGGACCCCATAAACTATGGCTACACCTTC. This codes for CASRGDPINYGYTF.

Only one count was recorded for this clone. The chain is built from TRBV29-1 and TRBJ2-2; TRBD1 aligns across 8 bases. The CDR3 is 14 residues long. Germline CDR1 reads SQVTM; CDR2 reads ANQGSEA. V lost 4 bases, J lost 0 bases, and 1 base stayed unmatched. The CDR3 DNA is TGCAGCGTTGGGGGACAGGCGAACACCGGGGAGCTGTTTTTT. It encodes CSVGGQANTGELFF.

J is TRBJ2-1 and V is TRBV10-3; D gene unclear. Trimming pared 6 bases from V and 7 bases from J, leaving 19 bases between. The germline V gene has CDR1 ENHRY and CDR2 SYGVKD. CDR3 length equals 15 residues. CDR3 residues: CAIRGAQPAPNEQFF. The CDR3 DNA reads as TGTGCCATCAGGGGTGCTCAGCCGGCCCCAAATGAGCAGTTCTTC.

This sequence joins TRBV2 and TRBJ1-6; D is uncertain. With 2 bases removed from V and 9 bases from J, the gap between germline ends came to 8 bases. This CDR3 comprises 13 residues. From germline, CDR1 is SNHLY and CDR2 FYNNEI. The CDR3 is CASSELPGSPLHF. For the CDR3, the DNA is TGTGCCAGCAGTGAATTGCCAGGTTCACCCCTCCACTTT.

The count of this clone is one. The chain employs TRBV27 and TRBJ1-5, with 10 positions matching TRBD1. The trim removed 5 bases at V and 7 bases at J, leaving 5 bases unmatched. The V gene's germline CDR1 is MNHEY and CDR2 SMNVEV (reference sequence). This CDR3 spans 14 amino acids. In DNA form, the CDR3 reads TGTGCCAGCAGTCAAAGACAGGGGGCGCAGCCCCAGCATTTT. It codes for CASSQRQGAQPQHF.

This chain links TRBV29-1 with TRBJ2-7; D gene ambiguous. From germline, CDR1 is SQVTM and CDR2 ANQGSEA. The CDR3 loop spans 12 amino acids. V shed 4 bases and J shed 2 bases, with 9 bases lying between them. CDR3 bases: TGCAGCGTTGTCTTCTTTCCCTACGAGCAGTACTTC. This encodes CSVVFFPYEQYF.

This clone was seen only a few times. The rearrangement links TRBV19 to TRBJ2-1, with 7 bases aligning to TRBD1. V trimming: 5 bases; J trimming: 3 bases; junction bases outside the gene matches: 7. CDR3 length equals 15 residues. The germline V gene has CDR1 LNHDA and CDR2 SQIVND (reference sequence). The CDR3 region is CASSGGQVIYNEQFF. CDR3 coding DNA: TGTGCCAGTAGTGGCGGACAGGTAATCTACAATGAGCAGTTCTTC.

CDR3 DNA sequence: TGTGCCAGCAGTTTATTCTCCAGAAGGGACGGTGATGAGCAGTTCTTC. This translates into CASSLFSRRDGDEQFF. The chain recombines TRBV27 with TRBJ2-1; D is possibly TRBD1 or TRBD2 (5 bases each). The CDR3 loop spans 16 amino acids. Trimming cost V 1 base and J 8 bases, with 18 bases left between them. Germline CDR1 MNHEY, CDR2 SMNVEV (reference sequence).

Only a few counts were recorded for this clone. The J gene is TRBJ1-2, the V gene TRBV3-1 (or the pseudogene TRBV3-2); perhaps TRBD1 as D (5 bases). Germline CDR1 is LGHDT and CDR2 is YNNKEL (reference sequence). This CDR3 region has 15 residues. Trimming stripped 0 bases from V and 6 bases from J, with 14 bases between. The CDR3 region has the DNA TGTGCCAGCAGCCAAGATTCTGCCAGGGTGAATGGCTACACCTTC. Translation: CASSQDSARVNGYTF.

This chain uses TRBV18 with TRBJ1-1; 7 bases are shared with TRBD1. The V gene end was trimmed by 3 bases and the J gene end by 0 bases; junction bases not matched to a gene: 7. Germline CDR1 KGHSH, CDR2 LQKENI. This CDR3 comprises 16 residues. The chain's CDR3 is CASSPNLQGMNTEAFF. For the CDR3, the DNA is TGTGCCAGCTCACCCAACCTACAGGGGATGAACACTGAAGCTTTCTTT.

The V call is TRBV19, the J call TRBJ2-3; 13 positions agree with TRBD2. Trimming took 4 bases from V and 0 from J; bases not matched to a gene: 7. The CDR3 consists of 18 residues. Germline loops: CDR1 LNHDA, CDR2 SQIVND (reference sequence). The DNA of the CDR3 is TGTGCCAGTAGTACGGGACTAGCGGGGCCTACTAGCACAGATACGCAGTATTTT. Its translation is CASSTGLAGPTSTDTQYF.

The chain carries TRBV7-8 and TRBJ1-1; D not certain. This CDR3 has 13 residues. Germline V gene sequence: CDR1 SGHVS, CDR2 FQNEAQ. V lost 3 bases and J 9 bases, leaving 14 bases between the germline ends. The CDR3 region is CASSFLPLEKAFF. The CDR3 DNA is TGTGCCAGCAGCTTTTTGCCCTTAGAAAAAGCTTTCTTT.

Points on this clone: The sample holds other DNA sequences that translate to the same CDR3. The rearrangement joins TRBV12-3 or TRBV12-4 to TRBJ1-1; D gene uncertain. The CDR3 is 13 residues long. The V gene lost 4 bases and the J gene lost 2 bases, with 8 bases spanning the gap. CDR3 region: CASSSGFNTEAFF. The CDR3 DNA follows: TGTGCCAGCAGTTCAGGCTTTAACACTGAAGCTTTCTTT.

The rearrangement joins TRBV9 to TRBJ1-1, with 8 bases identical to TRBD1. Trimming at V came to 6 bases and at J to 4 bases, leaving 20 bases not matched to a gene. The CDR3 length is 18 residues. CDR1 is SGDLS, CDR2 YYNGEE, per germline. In DNA form, the CDR3 reads TGTGCCAGCACCCGTACGGTTCCAGGGGGCACCCGCAGCACTGAAGCTTTCTTT. Encoded protein: CASTRTVPGGTRSTEAFF.

V and J are TRBV5-6 and TRBJ2-2, with a tentative D call TRBD2 (6 bases). The CDR3 is 18 amino acids. With 4 bases removed from V and 3 bases from J, the gap between germline ends came to 22 bases. The germline gives CDR1 SGHDT, CDR2 YYEEEE. The CDR3 region is CASSPIPDQGGYTGELFF. The CDR3 DNA reads TGTGCCAGCAGCCCGATCCCGGACCAGGGAGGCTACACCGGGGAGCTGTTTTTT.

The chain employs TRBV30 and TRBJ1-5; perhaps TRBD1 as D (5 bases). Germline-derived CDR1 and CDR2 are GTSNPN and SVGIG (reference sequence). V lost 0 bases to trimming and J lost 0 bases, with 9 bases between them. This CDR3 comprises 15 residues. The CDR3 sequence is CAWSVGGYSNQPQHF. In DNA form, the CDR3 reads TGTGCCTGGAGTGTGGGGGGTTATAGCAATCAGCCCCAGCATTTT. Supplemented by reference TRBV30 and TRBJ1-5, the full variable domain reads SQTIHQWPATLVQPVGSPLSLECTVEGTSNPNLYWYRQAAGRGLQLLFYSVGIGQISSEVPQNLSASRPQDRQFILSSKKLLLSDSGFYLCAWSVGGYSNQPQHFGDGTRLSIL.

The chain has TRBV18 and TRBJ1-2; TRBD1 matches 7 bases. Germline loops: CDR1 KGHSH, CDR2 LQKENI. This CDR3 has 14 residues. After removal of 5 bases from V and 2 bases from J, the junction contained 5 bases not matched to a gene. The CDR3 is CASSAGQQNYGYTF. CDR3 DNA: TGTGCCAGCTCAGCGGGACAGCAAAACTATGGCTACACCTTC.

The chain is built from TRBV2 and TRBJ2-5; D unresolved. CDR3 length equals 10 residues. CDR1 is SNHLY, CDR2 FYNNEI, per germline. V lost 5 bases and J lost 4, with 2 bases in between. Here the CDR3 reads CASSTETQYF. Written as DNA, the CDR3 is TGTGCCAGCAGTACAGAGACCCAGTACTTC.

This clone was picked up a small number of times. This rearrangement joins TRBV29-1 to TRBJ1-2; D gene ambiguous. Per germline, CDR1 SQVTM and CDR2 ANQGSEA. The CDR3 runs 11 residues. V lost 4 bases, J lost 4 bases, and 7 bases lay in between. The CDR3 nucleotides are TGCAGCGTTGGAGGGTTCTATGGCTACACCTTC. This sequence encodes CSVGGFYGYTF.

The chain couples TRBV14 to TRBJ1-1; 9 bases map to TRBD1. The CDR3 runs to 16 residues. With V trimmed by 4 bases and J by 2 bases, 8 bases remained unmatched. The germline V gene encodes CDR1 SGHDN and CDR2 FVKESK. In nucleotides, the CDR3 is TGTGCCAGCAGCCGCCGCACAGGGGGCCAAAACACTGAAGCTTTCTTT. Translating gives CASSRRTGGQNTEAFF.

The CDR3 is CAWSVLWQSETQYF. The CDR3 DNA is TGTGCCTGGAGTGTGTTGTGGCAGTCAGAGACCCAGTACTTC. This chain joins TRBV30 and TRBJ2-5; D unclear. Trimming pared 0 bases from V and 4 bases from J, leaving 12 bases between. The germline gives CDR1 GTSNPN, CDR2 SVGIG (reference sequence). There are 14 residues in the CDR3.